This is a list of T cell receptor beta chains from one sample in a study of cytomegalovirus exposure and HLA in healthy donors. The repertoire was sequenced with immunoSEQ multiplex PCR; TCRdb's copy has only in-frame clones and lacks some. The sample spans approximately 30,000 clones; the ten largest clones claim 3% to 3.5%. Material: PBMCs. The source of these receptors is a woman aged 40 to 50 in good health and CMV-seropositive. The CDR3 runs from the conserved cysteine through the conserved F or W. The D gene is left open where the match is weak.

V,J,D,CDR3,DNA
TRBV4-1,TRBJ1-1,TRBD1,CASSSTGGITEAFF,TGCGCCAGCAGCTCGACAGGGGGTATCACTGAAGCTTTCTTT
TRBV18,TRBJ2-7,TRBD2,CASSQFGLAGGLSSYEQYF,TGTGCCAGCTCACAATTCGGACTAGCGGGAGGCCTTAGCTCCTACGAGCAGTACTTC
TRBV4-1,TRBJ1-1,TRBD1,CASSQYYRGQNTEAFF,TGCGCCAGCAGCCAATACTACAGGGGGCAGAACACTGAAGCTTTCTTT
TRBV6-1,TRBJ2-1,TRBD2,CASSAAGDSDNEQFF,TGTGCCAGCAGTGCGGCGGGAGACTCCGACAATGAGCAGTTCTTC
TRBV2,TRBJ2-7,.,CASSEAPGVEQYF,TGTGCCAGCAGTGAAGCCCCCGGGGTCGAGCAGTACTTC
TRBV4-2,TRBJ2-5,TRBD2,CASSQEWVGLAGGVSQYF,TGTGCCAGCAGCCAAGAATGGGTGGGACTAGCGGGAGGGGTGTCCCAGTACTTC
TRBV2,TRBJ2-3,TRBD1,CASSGAGQGGDTQYF,TGTGCCAGCAGTGGAGCGGGACAGGGCGGGGATACGCAGTATTTT
TRBV28,TRBJ2-3,TRBD2,CASSSPSGRGDTQYF,TGTGCCAGCAGTTCCCCTAGCGGGAGGGGGGATACGCAGTATTTT
TRBV6-5,TRBJ1-2,.,CASSYGGGSYGYTF,TGTGCCAGCAGTTACGGGGGGGGCTCCTATGGCTACACCTTC
TRBV6-1,TRBJ2-1,TRBD2,CASSELPASGDNEQFF,TGTGCCAGCAGTGAACTTCCGGCTAGCGGAGACAATGAGCAGTTCTTC
TRBV30,TRBJ1-1,.,CAWSPLGATRNTEAFF,TGTGCCTGGAGTCCATTGGGAGCTACTAGGAACACTGAAGCTTTCTTT
TRBV2,TRBJ2-7,.,CASSGLAYEQYF,TGTGCCAGCAGTGGACTAGCCTACGAGCAGTACTTC
TRBV27,TRBJ2-1,TRBD2,CASSPRLAGGYNEQFF,TGTGCCAGCAGTCCAAGACTAGCGGGAGGCTACAATGAGCAGTTCTTC
TRBV20-1,TRBJ1-1,TRBD1,CSAREWTGSFF,TGCAGTGCCAGAGAGTGGACAGGGTCCTTCTTT
TRBV29-1,TRBJ2-1,.,CSVGPRLGGDEQFF,TGCAGCGTGGGACCACGACTAGGGGGGGATGAGCAGTTCTTC
TRBV5-1,TRBJ2-7,.,CASSLFTGDEQYF,TGCGCCAGCAGCTTATTCACCGGGGACGAGCAGTACTTC
TRBV29-1,TRBJ2-2,TRBD2,CSVEASGRLYSTGELFF,TGCAGCGTTGAAGCAAGCGGGAGGCTCTATTCCACCGGGGAGCTGTTTTTT
TRBV30,TRBJ1-4,.,CAWKTRPQGEKLFF,TGTGCCTGGAAGACGAGACCGCAGGGTGAAAAACTGTTTTTT
TRBV6-5,TRBJ1-2,TRBD1,CASSSLSQGNYGYTF,TGTGCCAGCAGCTCACTCTCACAGGGGAACTATGGCTACACCTTC
TRBV29-1,TRBJ2-7,TRBD1,CSVTGTGASYEQYF,TGCAGCGTCACCGGGACAGGGGCATCCTACGAGCAGTACTTC
TRBV30,TRBJ2-5,TRBD2,CAWSVLAGGGGPQYF,TGTGCCTGGAGTGTACTGGCGGGAGGGGGAGGGCCCCAGTACTTC
TRBV11-2,TRBJ2-7,.,CASSLVGNSYEQYF,TGTGCCAGCAGCTTAGTCGGGAACTCCTACGAGCAGTACTTC
TRBV6-6,TRBJ2-2,.,CASSYGPLYTGELFF,TGTGCCAGCAGTTACGGGCCGCTTTACACCGGGGAGCTGTTTTTT
TRBV7-2,TRBJ1-2,.,CASRQGGTYGYTF,TGTGCCAGCAGACAGGGAGGGACCTATGGCTACACCTTC
TRBV19,TRBJ1-1,.,CASSSHGGERAEAFF,TGTGCCAGTAGTTCTCATGGGGGGGAAAGGGCTGAAGCTTTCTTT
TRBV6-1,TRBJ2-3,TRBD1,CASTMGQDTDTQYF,TGTGCCAGCACTATGGGACAGGACACAGATACGCAGTATTTT
TRBV9,TRBJ2-7,TRBD2,CASGPTSSYEQYF,TGTGCCAGCGGACCGACTAGCAGCTACGAGCAGTACTTC
TRBV5-1,TRBJ1-5,.,CASSLEGGYQPQHF,TGCGCCAGCAGCTTGGAAGGGGGATATCAGCCCCAGCATTTT
TRBV5-1,TRBJ2-7,.,CASSLEPGGYEQYF,TGCGCCAGCAGCCTTGAGCCAGGGGGGTACGAGCAGTACTTC
TRBV5-1,TRBJ1-1,TRBD1,CASRTGDMNTEAFF,TGCGCCAGCAGAACAGGGGACATGAACACTGAAGCTTTCTTT
TRBV6-1,TRBJ1-2,TRBD1,CASSAGTGGAGDYGYTF,TGTGCCAGCAGTGCCGGGACAGGGGGCGCTGGGGACTATGGCTACACCTTC
TRBV6-5,TRBJ1-2,.,CASRRGYGYTF,TGTGCCAGCAGGCGGGGGTATGGCTACACCTTC
TRBV21-1,TRBJ2-1,.,CANPPGTSVWNEQFF,TGTGCCAACCCCCCGGGGACTAGCGTTTGGAATGAGCAGTTCTTC
TRBV15,TRBJ2-7,.,CATSMYPGSTYEQYF,TGTGCCACCAGCATGTACCCGGGATCCACCTACGAGCAGTACTTC
TRBV30,TRBJ2-7,TRBD2,CAWTMVRTRGSSYEQYF,TGTGCCTGGACTATGGTGAGGACTAGAGGGAGCTCCTACGAGCAGTACTTC
TRBV5-1,TRBJ1-1,TRBD1,CASSLGFTGGVGAFF,TGCGCCAGCAGCTTGGGATTTACAGGGGGCGTTGGGGCTTTCTTT
TRBV14,TRBJ1-2,.,CASSQDRRDGYTF,TGTGCCAGCAGCCAAGATCGGAGGGACGGCTACACCTTC
TRBV18,TRBJ2-1,.,CASSTGSSYNEQFF,TGTGCCAGCTCCACGGGTAGCTCCTACAATGAGCAGTTCTTC
TRBV9,TRBJ1-6,.,CASSAGITYYNSPLHF,TGTGCCAGCAGCGCCGGGATAACATACTATAATTCACCCCTCCACTTT
TRBV30,TRBJ1-6,.,CAWSGQVESPLHF,TGTGCCTGGAGTGGGCAGGTTGAATCACCCCTCCACTTT
TRBV6-6,TRBJ2-7,TRBD2,CASQLAVDYEQYF,TGTGCCAGCCAACTAGCGGTAGATTACGAGCAGTACTTC
TRBV7-2,TRBJ2-7,.,CASSLARRYEQYF,TGTGCCAGCAGCTTAGCGCGGAGATACGAGCAGTACTTC
TRBV30,TRBJ2-1,TRBD2,CAWKPGLAYNEQFF,TGTGCCTGGAAACCGGGACTAGCGTACAATGAGCAGTTCTTC
TRBV28,TRBJ2-1,TRBD2,CASSPSGRAYNEQFF,TGTGCCAGCAGTCCTAGCGGGAGGGCCTACAATGAGCAGTTCTTC
TRBV20-1,TRBJ1-1,.,CSARIVTEAFF,TGCAGTGCTAGAATAGTCACTGAAGCTTTCTTT
TRBV6-5,TRBJ2-1,.,CASSPMSSYNEQFF,TGTGCCAGCAGCCCAATGAGCTCCTACAATGAGCAGTTCTTC
TRBV27,TRBJ2-3,.,CASSSLSGTDTQYF,TGTGCCAGCAGTTCGCTTAGCGGAACAGATACGCAGTATTTT
TRBV4-3,TRBJ1-1,TRBD1,CASSSETGHAEAFF,TGCGCCAGCAGCTCCGAGACAGGGCACGCTGAAGCTTTCTTT
TRBV6-5,TRBJ2-2,.,CASSYGRGSTWELFF,TGTGCCAGCAGTTATGGCAGGGGATCCACCTGGGAGCTGTTTTTT
TRBV9,TRBJ1-2,TRBD1,CASTSSRTGDPYGYTF,TGTGCCAGCACCTCCTCCCGGACAGGGGACCCCTATGGCTACACCTTC
TRBV4-3,TRBJ1-2,.,CASSQDAGVNGYTF,TGCGCCAGCAGCCAAGATGCGGGGGTCAATGGCTACACCTTC
TRBV2,TRBJ2-1,TRBD2,CASRASGSVDEQFF,TGTGCCAGCAGGGCTAGCGGGAGTGTGGATGAGCAGTTCTTC